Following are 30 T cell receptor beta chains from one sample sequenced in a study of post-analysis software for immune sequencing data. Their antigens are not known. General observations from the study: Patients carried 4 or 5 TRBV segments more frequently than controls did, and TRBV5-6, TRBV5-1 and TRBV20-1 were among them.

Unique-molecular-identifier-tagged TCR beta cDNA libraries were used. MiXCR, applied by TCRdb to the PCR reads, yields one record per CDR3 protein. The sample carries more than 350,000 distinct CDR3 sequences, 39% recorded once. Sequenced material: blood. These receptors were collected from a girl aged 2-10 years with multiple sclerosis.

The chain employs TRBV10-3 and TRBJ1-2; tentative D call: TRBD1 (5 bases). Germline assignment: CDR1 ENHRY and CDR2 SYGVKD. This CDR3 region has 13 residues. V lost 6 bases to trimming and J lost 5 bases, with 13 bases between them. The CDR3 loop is CAIRGGTSYGYTF. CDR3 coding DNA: TGTGCCATCAGGGGCGGGACCTCATATGGCTACACCTTC.

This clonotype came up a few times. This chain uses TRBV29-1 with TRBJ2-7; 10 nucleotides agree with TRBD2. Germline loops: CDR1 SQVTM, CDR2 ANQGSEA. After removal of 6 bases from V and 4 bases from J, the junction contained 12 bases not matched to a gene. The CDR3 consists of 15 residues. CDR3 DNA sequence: TGCAGCGTGGATAACCAGACTAGCGGGCATTACGAGCAGTACTTC. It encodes CSVDNQTSGHYEQYF.

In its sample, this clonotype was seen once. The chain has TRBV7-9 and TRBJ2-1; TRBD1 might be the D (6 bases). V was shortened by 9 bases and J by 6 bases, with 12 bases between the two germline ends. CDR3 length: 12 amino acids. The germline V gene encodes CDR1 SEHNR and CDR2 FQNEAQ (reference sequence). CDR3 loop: CASYGTCNEQFF. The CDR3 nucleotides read TGTGCCAGTTACGGGACATGCAATGAGCAGTTCTTC. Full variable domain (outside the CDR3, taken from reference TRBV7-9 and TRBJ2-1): DTGVSQNPRHKITKRGQNVTFRCDPISEHNRLYWYRQTLGQGPEFLTYFQNEAQLEKSRLLSDRFSAERPKGSFSTLEIQRTEQGDSAMYLCASYGTCNEQFFGPGTRLTVL.

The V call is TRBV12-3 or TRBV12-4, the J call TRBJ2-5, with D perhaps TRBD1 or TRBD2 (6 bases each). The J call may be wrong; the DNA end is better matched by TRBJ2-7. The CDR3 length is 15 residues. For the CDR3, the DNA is TGTGCCAGCAGTCCCTTGTGGGGGGCTATCTACGAGCAGTACTTC. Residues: CASSPLWGAIYEQYF.

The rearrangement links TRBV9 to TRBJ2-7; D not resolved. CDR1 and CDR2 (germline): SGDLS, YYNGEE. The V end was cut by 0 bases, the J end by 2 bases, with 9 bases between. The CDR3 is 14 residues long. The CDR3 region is CASSVEQIPYEQYF. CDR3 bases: TGTGCCAGCAGCGTAGAACAGATTCCCTACGAGCAGTACTTC.

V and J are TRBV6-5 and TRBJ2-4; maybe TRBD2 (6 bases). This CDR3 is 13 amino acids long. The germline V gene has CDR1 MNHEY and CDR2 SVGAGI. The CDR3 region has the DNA TGTGTCGACCGGGGGTCGGCCAAAAACATTCAGTACTTC. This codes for CVDRGSAKNIQYF.

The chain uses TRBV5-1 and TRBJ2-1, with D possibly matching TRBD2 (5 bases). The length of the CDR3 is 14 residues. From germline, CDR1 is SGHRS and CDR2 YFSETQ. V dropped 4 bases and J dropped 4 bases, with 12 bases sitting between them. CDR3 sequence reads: CASSPTGLYNEQFF. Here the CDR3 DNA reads TGCGCCAGCAGCCCCACCGGACTGTACAATGAGCAGTTCTTC. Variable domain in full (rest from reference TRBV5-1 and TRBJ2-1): KAGVTQTPRYLIKTRGQQVTLSCSPISGHRSVSWYQQTPGQGLQFLFEYFSETQRNKGNFPGRFSGRQFSNSRSEMNVSTLELGDSALYLCASSPTGLYNEQFFGPGTRLTVL.

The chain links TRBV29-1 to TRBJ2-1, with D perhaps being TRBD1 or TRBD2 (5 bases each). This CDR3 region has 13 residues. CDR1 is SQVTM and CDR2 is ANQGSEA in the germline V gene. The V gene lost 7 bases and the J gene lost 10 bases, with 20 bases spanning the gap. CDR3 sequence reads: CSAVGVLMVEQFF. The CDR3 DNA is TGCAGCGCGGTGGGGGTTTTGATGGTGGAGCAGTTCTTC.

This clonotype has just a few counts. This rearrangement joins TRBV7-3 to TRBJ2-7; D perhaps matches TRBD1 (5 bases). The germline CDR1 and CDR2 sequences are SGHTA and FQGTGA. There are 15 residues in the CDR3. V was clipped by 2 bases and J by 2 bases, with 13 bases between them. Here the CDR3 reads CASSLSSLGAYEQYF. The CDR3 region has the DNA TGTGCCAGCAGCTTATCATCCTTAGGGGCCTACGAGCAGTACTTC. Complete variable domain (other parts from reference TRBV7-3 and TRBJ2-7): GAGVSQTPSNKVTEKGKYVELRCDPISGHTALYWYRQSLGQGPEFLIYFQGTGAADDSGLPNDRFFAVRPEGSVSTLKIQRTERGDSAVYLCASSLSSLGAYEQYFGPGTRLTVT.

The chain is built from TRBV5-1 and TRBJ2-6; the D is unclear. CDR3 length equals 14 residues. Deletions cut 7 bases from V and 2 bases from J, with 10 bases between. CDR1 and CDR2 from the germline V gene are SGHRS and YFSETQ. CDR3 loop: CASQQLAGANVLTF. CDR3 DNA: TGCGCCAGCCAGCAGCTAGCTGGGGCCAACGTCCTGACTTTC.

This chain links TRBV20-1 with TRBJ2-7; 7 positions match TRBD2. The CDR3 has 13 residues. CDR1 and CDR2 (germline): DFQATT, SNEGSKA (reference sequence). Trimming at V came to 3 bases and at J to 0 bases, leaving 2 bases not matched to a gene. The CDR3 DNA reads TGCAGTGCTAGCAGGGACTACTCCTACGAGCAGTACTTC. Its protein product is CSASRDYSYEQYF.

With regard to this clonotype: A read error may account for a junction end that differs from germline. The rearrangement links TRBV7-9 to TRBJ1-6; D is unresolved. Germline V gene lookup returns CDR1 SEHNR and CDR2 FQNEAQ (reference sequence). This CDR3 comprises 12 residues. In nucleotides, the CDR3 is TGTGCCAGCAGCCACCCTGACCTTCCCCCCCACTTT. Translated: CASSHPDLPPHF.

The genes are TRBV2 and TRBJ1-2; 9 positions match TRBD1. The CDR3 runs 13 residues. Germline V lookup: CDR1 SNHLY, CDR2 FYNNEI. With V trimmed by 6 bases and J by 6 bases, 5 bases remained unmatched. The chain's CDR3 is CASSRTGVDGYTF. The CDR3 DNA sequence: TGTGCCAGCAGCCGGACAGGGGTGGATGGCTACACCTTC.

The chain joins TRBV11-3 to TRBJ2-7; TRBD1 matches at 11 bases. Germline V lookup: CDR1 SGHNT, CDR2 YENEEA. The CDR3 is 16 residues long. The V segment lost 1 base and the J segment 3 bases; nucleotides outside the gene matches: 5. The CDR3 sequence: CASSLVRDRGIYEQYF. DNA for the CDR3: TGTGCCAGCAGCTTAGTAAGGGACAGGGGGATCTACGAGCAGTACTTC.

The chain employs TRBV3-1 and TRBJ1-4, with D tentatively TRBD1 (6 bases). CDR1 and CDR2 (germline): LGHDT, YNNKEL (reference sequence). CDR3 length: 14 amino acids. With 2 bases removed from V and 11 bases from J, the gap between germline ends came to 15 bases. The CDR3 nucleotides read TGTGCCAGCAGCCAAAATGACAGAGGGGGTAAACTGTTTTTT. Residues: CASSQNDRGGKLFF.

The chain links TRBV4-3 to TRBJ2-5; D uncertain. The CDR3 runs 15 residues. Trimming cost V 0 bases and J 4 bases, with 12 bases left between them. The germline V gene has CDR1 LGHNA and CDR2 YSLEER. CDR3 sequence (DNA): TGCGCCAGCAGCCAAGATGGGGATTCCCGAGAGACCCAGTACTTC. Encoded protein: CASSQDGDSRETQYF.

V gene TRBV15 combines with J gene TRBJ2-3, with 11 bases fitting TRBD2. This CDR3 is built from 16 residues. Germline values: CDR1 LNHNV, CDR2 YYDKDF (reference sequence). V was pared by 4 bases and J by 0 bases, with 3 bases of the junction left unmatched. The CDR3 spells CATSTRLAGSTDTQYF. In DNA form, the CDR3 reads TGTGCCACCAGCACTAGACTAGCGGGGAGCACAGATACGCAGTATTTT.

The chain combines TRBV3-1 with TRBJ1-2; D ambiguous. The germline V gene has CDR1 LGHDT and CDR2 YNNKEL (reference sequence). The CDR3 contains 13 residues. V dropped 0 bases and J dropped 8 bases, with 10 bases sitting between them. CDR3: CASSQDWTGGYTF. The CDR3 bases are TGTGCCAGCAGCCAAGACTGGACGGGAGGCTACACCTTC.

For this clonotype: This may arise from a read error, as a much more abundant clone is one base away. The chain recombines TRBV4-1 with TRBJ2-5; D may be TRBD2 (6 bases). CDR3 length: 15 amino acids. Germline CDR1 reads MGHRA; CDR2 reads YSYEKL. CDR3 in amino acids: CASSQDWGDQETRYF. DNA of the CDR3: TGCGCCAGCAGCCAAGATTGGGGGGATCAAGAGACCCGGTACTTC.

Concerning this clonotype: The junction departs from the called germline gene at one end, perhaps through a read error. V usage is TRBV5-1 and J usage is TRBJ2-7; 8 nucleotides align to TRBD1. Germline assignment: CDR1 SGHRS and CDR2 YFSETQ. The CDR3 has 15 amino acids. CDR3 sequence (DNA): TGCACCAGCAGCTTGGGACAGGCTGGGTACTACGAGCAGTACTTC. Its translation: CTSSLGQAGYYEQYF.

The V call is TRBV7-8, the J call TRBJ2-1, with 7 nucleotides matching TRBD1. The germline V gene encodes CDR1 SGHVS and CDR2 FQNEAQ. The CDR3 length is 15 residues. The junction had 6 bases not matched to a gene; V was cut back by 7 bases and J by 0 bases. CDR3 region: CASTLGQSSYNEQFF. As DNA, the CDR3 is TGTGCCAGCACCTTGGGACAGAGCTCCTACAATGAGCAGTTCTTC.

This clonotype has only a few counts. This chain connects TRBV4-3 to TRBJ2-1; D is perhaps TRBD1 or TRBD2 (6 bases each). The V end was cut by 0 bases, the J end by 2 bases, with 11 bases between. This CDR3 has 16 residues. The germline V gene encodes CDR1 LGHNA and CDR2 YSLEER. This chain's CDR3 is CASSQDEGGAYNEQFF. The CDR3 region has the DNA TGCGCCAGCAGCCAAGATGAGGGGGGTGCCTACAATGAGCAGTTCTTC.

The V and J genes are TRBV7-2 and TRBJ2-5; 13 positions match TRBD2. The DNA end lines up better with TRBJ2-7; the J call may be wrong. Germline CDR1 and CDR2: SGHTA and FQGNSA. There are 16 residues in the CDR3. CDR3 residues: CASSSDRGLAGYEQYF. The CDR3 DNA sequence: TGTGCCAGCAGCTCCGACAGGGGACTAGCGGGGTACGAGCAGTACTTC.

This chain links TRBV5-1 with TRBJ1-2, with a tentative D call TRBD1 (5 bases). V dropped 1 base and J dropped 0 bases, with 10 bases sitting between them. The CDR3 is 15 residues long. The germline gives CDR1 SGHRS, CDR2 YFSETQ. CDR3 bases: TGCGCCAGCAGCTTGAGTGCGGGACCTAACTATGGCTACACCTTC. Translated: CASSLSAGPNYGYTF.

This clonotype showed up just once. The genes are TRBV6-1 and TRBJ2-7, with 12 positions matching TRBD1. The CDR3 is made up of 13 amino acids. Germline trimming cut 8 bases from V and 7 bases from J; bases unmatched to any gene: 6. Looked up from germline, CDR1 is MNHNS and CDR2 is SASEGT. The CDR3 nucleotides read TGTGCCAGCGACCGGGACAGGGGGCAGGAGCAGTACTTC. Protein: CASDRDRGQEQYF.

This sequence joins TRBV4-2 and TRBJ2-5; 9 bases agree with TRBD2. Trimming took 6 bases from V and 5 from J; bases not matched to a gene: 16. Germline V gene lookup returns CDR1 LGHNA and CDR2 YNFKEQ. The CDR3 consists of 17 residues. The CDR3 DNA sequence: TGTGCCAGCAGGGAGCGGGAGGAGCTACTCAGAATGGAGACCCAGTACTTC. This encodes CASREREELLRMETQYF.

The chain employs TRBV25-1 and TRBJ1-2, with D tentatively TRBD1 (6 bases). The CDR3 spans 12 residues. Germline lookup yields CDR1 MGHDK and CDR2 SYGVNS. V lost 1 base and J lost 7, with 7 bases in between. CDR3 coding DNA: TGTGCCAGCAGTGAATTAGGGGGTGGCTACACCTTC. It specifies CASSELGGGYTF.

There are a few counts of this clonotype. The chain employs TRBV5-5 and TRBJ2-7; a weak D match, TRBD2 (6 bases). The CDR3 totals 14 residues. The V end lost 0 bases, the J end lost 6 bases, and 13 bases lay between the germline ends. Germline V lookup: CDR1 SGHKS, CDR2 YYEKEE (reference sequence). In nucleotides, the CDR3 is TGTGCCAGCAGCTTGGGGCAGGGAGGTCGCGAGCAGTACTTC. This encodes CASSLGQGGREQYF.

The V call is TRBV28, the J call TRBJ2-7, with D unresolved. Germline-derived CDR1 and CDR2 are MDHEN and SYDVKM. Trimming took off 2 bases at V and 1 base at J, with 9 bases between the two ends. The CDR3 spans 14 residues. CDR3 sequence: CASSLILGSYEQYF. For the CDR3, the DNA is TGTGCCAGCAGTTTAATATTGGGTTCCTACGAGCAGTACTTC.

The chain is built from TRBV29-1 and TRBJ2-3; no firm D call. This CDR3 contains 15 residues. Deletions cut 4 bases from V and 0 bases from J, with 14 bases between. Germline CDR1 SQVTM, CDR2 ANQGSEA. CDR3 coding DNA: TGCAGCGTTGTACGGAAAGACACTAGCACAGATACGCAGTATTTT. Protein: CSVVRKDTSTDTQYF.